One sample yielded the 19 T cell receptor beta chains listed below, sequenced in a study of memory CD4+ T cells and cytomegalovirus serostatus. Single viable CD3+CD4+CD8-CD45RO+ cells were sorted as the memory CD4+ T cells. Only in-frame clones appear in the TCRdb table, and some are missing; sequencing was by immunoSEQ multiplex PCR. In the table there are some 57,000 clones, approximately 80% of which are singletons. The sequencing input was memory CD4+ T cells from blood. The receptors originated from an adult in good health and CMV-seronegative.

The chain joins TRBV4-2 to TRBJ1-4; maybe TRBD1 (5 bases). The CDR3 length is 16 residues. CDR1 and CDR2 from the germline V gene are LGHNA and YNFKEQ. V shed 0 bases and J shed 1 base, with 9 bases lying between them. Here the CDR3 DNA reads TGTGCCAGCAGCCAAGATTTGGGGGAAACTAATGAAAAACTGTTTTTT. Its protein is CASSQDLGETNEKLFF.

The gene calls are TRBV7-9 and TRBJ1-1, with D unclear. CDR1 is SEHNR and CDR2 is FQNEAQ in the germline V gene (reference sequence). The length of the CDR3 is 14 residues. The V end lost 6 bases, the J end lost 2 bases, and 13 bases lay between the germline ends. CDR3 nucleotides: TGTGCCAGCAGAGGGAAGGGTGTTAACACTGAAGCTTTCTTT. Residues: CASRGKGVNTEAFF.

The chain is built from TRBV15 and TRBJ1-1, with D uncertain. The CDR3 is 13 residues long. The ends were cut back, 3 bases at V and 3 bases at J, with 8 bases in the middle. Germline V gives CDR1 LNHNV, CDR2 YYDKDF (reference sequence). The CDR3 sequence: CATSRRADTEAFF. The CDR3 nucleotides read TGTGCCACCAGCAGGAGGGCGGACACTGAAGCTTTCTTT.

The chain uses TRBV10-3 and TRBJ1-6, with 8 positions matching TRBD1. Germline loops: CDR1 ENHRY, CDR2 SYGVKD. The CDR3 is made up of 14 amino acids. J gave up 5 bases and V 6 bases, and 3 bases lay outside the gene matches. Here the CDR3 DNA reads TGTGCCATCAGCCCGACAGGGGATAATTCACCCCTCCACTTT. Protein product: CAISPTGDNSPLHF.

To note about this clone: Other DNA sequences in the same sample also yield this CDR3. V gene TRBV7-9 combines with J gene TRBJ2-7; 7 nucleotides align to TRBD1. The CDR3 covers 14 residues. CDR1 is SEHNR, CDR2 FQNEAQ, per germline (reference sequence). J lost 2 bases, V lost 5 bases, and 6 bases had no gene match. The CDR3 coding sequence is TGTGCCAGCAGCCTAGGGCAGGGGGCCTACGAGCAGTACTTC. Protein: CASSLGQGAYEQYF.

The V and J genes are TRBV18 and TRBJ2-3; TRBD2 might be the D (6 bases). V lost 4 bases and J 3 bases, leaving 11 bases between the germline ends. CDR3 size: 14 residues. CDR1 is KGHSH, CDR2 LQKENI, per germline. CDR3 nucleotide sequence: TGTGCCAGCTCACGACTAGGGATTACAGATACGCAGTATTTT. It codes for CASSRLGITDTQYF.

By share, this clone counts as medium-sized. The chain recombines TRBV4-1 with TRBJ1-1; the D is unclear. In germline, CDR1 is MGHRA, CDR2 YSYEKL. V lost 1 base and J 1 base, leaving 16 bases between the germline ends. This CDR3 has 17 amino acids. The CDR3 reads CASSQAPSGSGNTEAFF. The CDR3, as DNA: TGCGCCAGCAGCCAAGCTCCTAGTGGGAGTGGGAACACTGAAGCTTTCTTT.

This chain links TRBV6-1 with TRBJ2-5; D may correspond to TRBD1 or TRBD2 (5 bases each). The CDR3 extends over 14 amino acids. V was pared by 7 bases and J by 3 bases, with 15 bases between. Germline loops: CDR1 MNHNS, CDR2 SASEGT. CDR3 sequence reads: CASTHGTEKETQYF. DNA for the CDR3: TGTGCCAGCACCCACGGGACGGAGAAAGAGACCCAGTACTTC.

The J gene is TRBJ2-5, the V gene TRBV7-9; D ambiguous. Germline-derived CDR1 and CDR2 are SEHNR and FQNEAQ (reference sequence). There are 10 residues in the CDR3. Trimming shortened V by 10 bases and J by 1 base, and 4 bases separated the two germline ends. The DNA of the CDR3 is TGTGCCACCTCCCAAGAGACCCAGTACTTC. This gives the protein CATSQETQYF.

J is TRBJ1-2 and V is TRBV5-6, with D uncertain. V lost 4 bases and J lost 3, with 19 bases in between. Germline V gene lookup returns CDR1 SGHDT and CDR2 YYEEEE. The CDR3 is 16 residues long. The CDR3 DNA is TGTGCCAGCAGCGAGCAGATTATACAAGAACACTATGGCTACACCTTC. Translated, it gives CASSEQIIQEHYGYTF.

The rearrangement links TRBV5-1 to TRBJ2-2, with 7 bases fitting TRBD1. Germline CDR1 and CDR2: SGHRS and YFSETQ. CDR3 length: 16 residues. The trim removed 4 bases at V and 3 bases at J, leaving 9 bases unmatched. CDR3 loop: CASSETGTAYTGELFF. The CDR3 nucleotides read TGCGCCAGCAGCGAGACCGGGACAGCTTACACCGGGGAGCTGTTTTTT.

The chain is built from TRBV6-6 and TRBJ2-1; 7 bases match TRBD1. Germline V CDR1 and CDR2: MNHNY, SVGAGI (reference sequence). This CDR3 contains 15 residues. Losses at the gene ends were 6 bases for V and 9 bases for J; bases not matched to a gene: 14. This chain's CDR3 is CASSYNRGAIGEQFF. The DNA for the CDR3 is TGTGCCAGCAGCTATAACAGGGGCGCAATCGGTGAGCAGTTCTTC.

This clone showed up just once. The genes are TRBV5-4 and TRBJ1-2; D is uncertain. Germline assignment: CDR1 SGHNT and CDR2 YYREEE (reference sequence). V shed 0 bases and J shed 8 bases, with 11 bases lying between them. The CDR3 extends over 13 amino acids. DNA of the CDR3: TGTGCCAGCAGCTTGGCCTGGCCCGAAGGCTACACCTTC. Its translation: CASSLAWPEGYTF.

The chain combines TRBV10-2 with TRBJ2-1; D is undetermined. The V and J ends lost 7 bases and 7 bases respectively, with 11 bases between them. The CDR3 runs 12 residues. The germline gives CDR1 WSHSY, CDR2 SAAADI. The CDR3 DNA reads TGCGCCAGCAACCTTTGGTCGAATGAGCAGTTCTTC. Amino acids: CASNLWSNEQFF.

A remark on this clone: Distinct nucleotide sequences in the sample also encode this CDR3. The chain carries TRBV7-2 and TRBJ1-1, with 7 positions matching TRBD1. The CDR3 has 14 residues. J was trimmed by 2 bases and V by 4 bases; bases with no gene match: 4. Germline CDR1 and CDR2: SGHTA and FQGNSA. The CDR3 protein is CASSSWTGNTEAFF. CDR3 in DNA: TGTGCCAGCAGCTCCTGGACAGGAAACACTGAAGCTTTCTTT. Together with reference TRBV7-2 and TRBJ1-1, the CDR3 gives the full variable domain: GAGVSQSPSNKVTEKGKDVELRCDPISGHTALYWYRQSLGQGLEFLIYFQGNSAPDKSGLPSDRFSAERTGGSVSTLTIQRTQQEDSAVYLCASSSWTGNTEAFFGQGTRLTVV.

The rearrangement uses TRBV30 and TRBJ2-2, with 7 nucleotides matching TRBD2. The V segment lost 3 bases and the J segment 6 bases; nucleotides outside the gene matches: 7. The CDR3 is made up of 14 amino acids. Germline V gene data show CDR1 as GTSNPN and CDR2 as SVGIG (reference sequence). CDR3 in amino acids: CAWSQITSAGELFF. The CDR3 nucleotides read TGTGCCTGGAGCCAAATTACTAGCGCCGGGGAGCTGTTTTTT.

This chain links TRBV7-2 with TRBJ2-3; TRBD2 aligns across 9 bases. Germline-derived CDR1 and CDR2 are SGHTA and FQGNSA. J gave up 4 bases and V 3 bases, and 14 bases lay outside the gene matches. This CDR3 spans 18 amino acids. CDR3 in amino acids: CASSFLPSSGVKADTQYF. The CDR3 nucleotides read TGTGCCAGCAGCTTTTTACCATCTAGCGGGGTGAAGGCAGATACGCAGTATTTT.

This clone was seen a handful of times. The CDR3 loop reads CASSQEERGYTF. The CDR3 DNA sequence: TGCGCCAGCAGCCAAGAGGAGCGCGGCTACACCTTC. The chain has TRBV4-1 and TRBJ1-2; D gene uncertain. The CDR3 has 12 amino acids. V shed 0 bases and J shed 8 bases, with 7 bases lying between them. The germline CDR1 and CDR2 sequences are MGHRA and YSYEKL.

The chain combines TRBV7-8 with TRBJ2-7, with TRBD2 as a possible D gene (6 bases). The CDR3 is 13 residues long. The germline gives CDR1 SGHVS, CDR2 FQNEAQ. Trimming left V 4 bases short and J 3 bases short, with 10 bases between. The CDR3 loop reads CASSWDSVYEQYF. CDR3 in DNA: TGTGCCAGCAGCTGGGACTCGGTCTACGAGCAGTACTTC.